Listed below are T cell receptor beta chains from one sample, sequenced in a study of human T cells and chemical hapten exposure. MiXCR, run by TCRdb on the RACE reads, gives a single entry per CDR3 protein. The repertoire holds about 400,000 distinct CDR3 sequences, with 6% to 7% as singletons. Here the sequenced sample was whole blood, taken in connection with sensitization to the hapten diphenylcyclopropenone (DPC). All receptors derive from a woman between 18 and 29 years old with alopecia areata. Some clones in this sample may be carry-over from other donors' samples. CDR3s include the opening cysteine and the closing phenylalanine or tryptophan. D genes are given only for firm matches. Size is stated for part of the rows, as once, few or many counts, or as a class when the clone is expanded.

NA	TRBV6-5	TRBJ2-3	NA	TGTGCCAGCAGTTACTCGCGGGACACGAGCACAGATACGCAGTATTTT	CASSYSRDTSTDTQYF
NA	TRBV2	TRBJ1-4	few	TGTGCCAGCAGTCTTATTCCGCGGCCTAAGGAAAAACTGTTTTTT	CASSLIPRPKEKLFF
TRBD1	TRBV9	TRBJ2-7	NA	TGTGCCAGCAGCGTAGCTGGGACAGGGGACTACGAGCAGTACTTC	CASSVAGTGDYEQYF
TRBD1	TRBV29-1	TRBJ2-7	few	TGCAGCGTCCGGGACAGGATCTACGAGCAGTACTTC	CSVRDRIYEQYF
TRBD1	TRBV15	TRBJ2-1	many	TGTGCCACCAGCAGAGATTCGGACAGGGATTACAATGAGCAGTTCTTC	CATSRDSDRDYNEQFF
TRBD2	TRBV9	TRBJ2-3	few	TGTGCCAGCGGGAGGTCCCCAGCGGGGGCGGGGGATACGCAGTATTTT	CASGRSPAGAGDTQYF
TRBD2	TRBV5-6	TRBJ2-6	few	TGTGCCAGCAGCTTGGTGCTAGCGGGCGTCATACTTTCTGGGGCCAACGTCCTGACTTTC	CASSLVLAGVILSGANVLTF
TRBD1	TRBV28	TRBJ1-5	NA	TGTGCCAGCAGCGTAGGGGACAGGGTAAGCATTAGGAGCAATCAGCCCCAGCATTTT	CASSVGDRVSIRSNQPQHF
NA	TRBV12-3/TRBV12-4	TRBJ1-6	many	TGTGCCAGCAGTAAGGGGTTTACTTCACCCCTCCACTTT	CASSKGFTSPLHF
TRBD2	TRBV20-1	TRBJ2-3	many	TGCAGTGCTAGAGATTTCGGGGGGGGGCCCACAGATACGCAGTATTTT	CSARDFGGGPTDTQYF
NA	TRBV27	TRBJ2-3	many	TGTGCCAGCGGTTATGGCACAGATACGCAGTATTTT	CASGYGTDTQYF
TRBD1	TRBV11-1	TRBJ1-2	many	TGTGCCAGCAGCTTAAGCGACGGGACAGCCGCCTACTATGGCTACACCTTC	CASSLSDGTAAYYGYTF
TRBD1	TRBV5-1	TRBJ1-6	many	TGCGCCAGCAGCTTGGGGAGCCCGGGACAGGCTTCACCCCTCCACTTT	CASSLGSPGQASPLHF
NA	TRBV21-1	TRBJ1-2	few	TGTGCCAGCAGCAATAGACAGCGCTACACCTTC	CASSNRQRYTF
NA	TRBV10-3	TRBJ2-6	many	TGTGCCATCAGATCACAGGTCGTGCTTTCTGGGGCCAACGTCCTGACTTTC	CAIRSQVVLSGANVLTF
TRBD1	TRBV6-1	TRBJ1-5	many	TGTGCCAGCAGTCCAGGGGGGTATAGCAATCAGCCCCAGCATTTT	CASSPGGYSNQPQHF
NA	TRBV6-1	TRBJ1-1	few	TGTGCCAGCTCGGACACGGGAATGAACACTGAAGCTTTCTTT	CASSDTGMNTEAFF
NA	TRBV5-5	TRBJ2-7	NA	TGTGCCAGCAGCTTAGCCCCCGGGATAAGCTCCTACGAGCAGTACTTC	CASSLAPGISSYEQYF
TRBD1	TRBV3-1	TRBJ2-7	few	TGTGCCAGCAGCCCGGGGACAGGGGAGGACGAGCAGTACTTC	CASSPGTGEDEQYF
TRBD2	TRBV12-3/TRBV12-4	TRBJ2-7	NA	TGTGCCAGCAGTACCCCGGGGGGTGCCCAGTACTTC	CASSTPGGAQYF
TRBD2	TRBV4-3	TRBJ2-3	NA	TGCGCCAGCAACCAAGATTATTGGAGCGGGGAGCCCTATACGCAGTATTTT	CASNQDYWSGEPYTQYF
TRBD1	TRBV3-1	TRBJ1-6	NA	TGTGCCAGCAGCCGCCGACAGGGGTCCTATAATTCACCCCTCCACTTT	CASSRRQGSYNSPLHF
NA	TRBV6-5	TRBJ1-6	few	TGTGCCAGCAGCCGAGGAGGGGAGGAGTCACCCCTCCACTTT	CASSRGGEESPLHF
TRBD1	TRBV7-9	TRBJ1-1	many	TGTGCCAGCAGCCCAGACAGGGGAGACACTGAAGCTTTCTTT	CASSPDRGDTEAFF
NA	TRBV6-5	TRBJ1-3	few	TGTGCCAGCAGGATGGACGGGAGCTCTGGAAACACCATATATTTT	CASRMDGSSGNTIYF
TRBD1	TRBV6-5	TRBJ2-7	few	TGTGCCAGCAGCCGACGGACAGGGGCCTCCTACGAGCAGTACTTC	CASSRRTGASYEQYF
TRBD1	TRBV7-3	TRBJ2-5	NA	TGTGCCAGCAGCCGGGGACAGGGCGCAAAGACCCAGTACTTC	CASSRGQGAKTQYF
NA	TRBV12-3/TRBV12-4	TRBJ2-3	few	TGTGCCAGCAGTCCCTACCAGGGGGGGAACGCAGATACGCAGTATTTT	CASSPYQGGNADTQYF
TRBD1	TRBV10-3	TRBJ1-5	many	TGTGCCATCGGGGACAGCGGCTATAGCAATCAGCCCCAGCATTTT	CAIGDSGYSNQPQHF
NA	TRBV6-5	TRBJ2-4	few	TGTGCCAGCGCGGAGTCAGCCAAAAACATTCAGTACTTC	CASAESAKNIQYF
NA	TRBV7-9	TRBJ1-5	few	TGTGCCAGCAGCCGAAATAGGACAGGCAATCAGCCCCAGCATTTT	CASSRNRTGNQPQHF
NA	TRBV5-1	TRBJ1-5	many	TGCGCCAGCAGCTTGTCGCCAGGGGATCAGCCCCAGCATTTT	CASSLSPGDQPQHF
TRBD2	TRBV20-1	TRBJ2-3	few	TGCAGTGCTATACTTAGCGGGACTAGCACAGATACGCAGTATTTT	CSAILSGTSTDTQYF
NA	TRBV12-3/TRBV12-4	TRBJ1-2	many	TGTGCCAGCACGCCCCTTGACAGGTCCTATGGCTACACCTTC	CASTPLDRSYGYTF
NA	TRBV20-1	TRBJ2-7	many	TGCAGTGCTAGGGGTGGCCTGGGGTACGAGCAGTACTTC	CSARGGLGYEQYF
TRBD1	TRBV20-1	TRBJ1-2	many	TGCAGTGCTAGATCCCGGACAGGGAGTAAGGTTGACTATGGCTACACCTTC	CSARSRTGSKVDYGYTF
NA	TRBV28	TRBJ2-1	NA	TGTGCCAGCAGTTTCGGGGGGCACAGGGTGGGGTTGGATGAGCAGTTCTTC	CASSFGGHRVGLDEQFF
NA	TRBV6-1	TRBJ1-3	NA	TGTGCCAGCAGTGAAAGGAACAGACTCTCCGGAAACACCATATATTTT	CASSERNRLSGNTIYF
TRBD1	TRBV6-1	TRBJ1-5	NA	TGTGCCTCCCAAGGGGGCAACAATCAGCCCCAGCATTTT	CASQGGNNQPQHF
NA	TRBV12-3/TRBV12-4	TRBJ2-1	many	TGTGCCAGCAGTTCCCCGGGACCGGTGATCGATGAGCAGTTCTTC	CASSSPGPVIDEQFF
NA	TRBV4-3	TRBJ2-1	few	TGCGCCAGCAGCCAAGATAGAGATCGTGAGCAGTTCTTC	CASSQDRDREQFF
NA	TRBV10-3	TRBJ2-1	few	TGTGCCGCCGGGACTCTCTACGAGGGCAATGAGCAGTTCTTC	CAAGTLYEGNEQFF
NA	TRBV7-9	TRBJ2-7	many	TGTGCCAGCAGCCCCGTTGCCCTCTACGAGCAGTACTTC	CASSPVALYEQYF
NA	TRBV9	TRBJ1-2	few	TGTGCCAGCAGCGTCATGGGGGGGCCTAACTATGGCTACACCTTC	CASSVMGGPNYGYTF
TRBD1	TRBV7-2	TRBJ1-1	few	TGTGCCAGCAGCTTAACAGGGGGCCCCACTGAAGCTTTCTTT	CASSLTGGPTEAFF
NA	TRBV7-2	TRBJ2-7	NA	TGTGCCAGCAGCTTAGCATCCAGTTCTAAATCCTACGAGCAGTACTTC	CASSLASSSKSYEQYF
NA	TRBV18	TRBJ1-3	many	TGTGCCAGCTCACGTCACTCTGGAAACACCATATATTTT	CASSRHSGNTIYF
TRBD1	TRBV11-2	TRBJ1-4	NA	TGTGCCAGCAGCGCTACAGGGGGTGCAACTAATGAAAAACTGTTTTTT	CASSATGGATNEKLFF
TRBD1	TRBV6-2/TRBV6-3	TRBJ2-1	NA	TGTGCCAGCAGTTACCCCCGCCGACAGGGGGAGAATGAGCAGTTCTTC	CASSYPRRQGENEQFF
NA	TRBV29-1	TRBJ1-2	many	TGCAGCGTTGATGGCGGGGGGCTACTGGGAGTAGGTCAAGCTAACTATGGCTACACCTTC	CSVDGGGLLGVGQANYGYTF
NA	TRBV7-2	TRBJ1-1	few	TGTGCCAGCAGCTTAGCGCTCGAGGGCACTGAAGCTTTCTTT	CASSLALEGTEAFF
TRBD1	TRBV6-2/TRBV6-3	TRBJ2-3	NA	TGTGCCAGCAGTTACTCAAACCCGGGACAGTCGCAGTATTTT	CASSYSNPGQSQYF
NA	TRBV5-4	TRBJ1-4	many	TGTGCCAGCAGCTTGTTCGAGGGGGAGAGTAATGAAAAACTGTTTTTT	CASSLFEGESNEKLFF
TRBD1	TRBV28	TRBJ1-5	few	TGTGCCAGCTGGACAGGGGGCAATCAGCCCCAGCATTTT	CASWTGGNQPQHF
NA	TRBV4-1	TRBJ1-1	many	TGCGCCAGCAGCCAAGTAATTTTGGTGGTTACTGAAGCTTTCTTT	CASSQVILVVTEAFF
TRBD2	TRBV3-1	TRBJ2-2	NA	TGTGCCAGCAGCCAGGGAGCGGGGTCGAGGGAGCTGTTTTTT	CASSQGAGSRELFF
TRBD2	TRBV5-6	TRBJ2-5	NA	TGTGCCAGCAGTAAGACTAGCGGGGAAGAGACCCAGTACTTC	CASSKTSGEETQYF